This T cell receptor (beta chain) was found in a study of spatial heterogeneity in lung cancer. Overall study: From matched bulk RNA-seq came a T cell module score, which showed a strong correlation with TCR transcript counts in tumor regions. In the raw reads, each unique TCR and UMI combination was present more than ten times on average.

Study-wide points: Tumoral mutation counts were tracked by counts of expanded intratumoral alpha and beta TCRs. Tracking of ubiquitous and regional nonsynonymous mutations by counts of ubiquitous and regional expanded TCRs, respectively, was seen.

Germline loops: CDR1 SEHNR, CDR2 FQNEAQ (reference sequence). V lost 5 bases, J lost 0 bases, and 12 bases stayed unmatched. The CDR3 sequence is 19 residues long. Sample share makes this clonotype medium-sized. Its target is unknown. TCRdb reprocessed the 5' RACE reads with MiXCR, giving one entry per CDR3 protein. The sample records about 10,000 distinct CDR3 sequences, roughly 12% being singletons. The time point here: sample taken at primary tumor resection. Samples were donated by 72 untreated early-stage non-small cell lung cancer patients. The sample here was lung tumor tissue, taken at surgery. The chain couples TRBV7-9 to TRBJ2-6; 8 bases match TRBD1. This sequence was found in a male donor with early-stage non-small cell lung cancer. CDR3 nucleotide sequence: TGTGCCAGCAGCCCCGGACAGGGAAAAACGCTCTCTGGGGCCAACGTCCTGACTTTC. Its protein is CASSPGQGKTLSGANVLTF. Looking up the rest from reference TRBV7-9 and TRBJ2-6 gives the full variable domain: DTGVSQNPRHKITKRGQNVTFRCDPISEHNRLYWYRQTLGQGPEFLTYFQNEAQLEKSRLLSDRFSAERPKGSFSTLEIQRTEQGDSAMYLCASSPGQGKTLSGANVLTFGAGSRLTVL.